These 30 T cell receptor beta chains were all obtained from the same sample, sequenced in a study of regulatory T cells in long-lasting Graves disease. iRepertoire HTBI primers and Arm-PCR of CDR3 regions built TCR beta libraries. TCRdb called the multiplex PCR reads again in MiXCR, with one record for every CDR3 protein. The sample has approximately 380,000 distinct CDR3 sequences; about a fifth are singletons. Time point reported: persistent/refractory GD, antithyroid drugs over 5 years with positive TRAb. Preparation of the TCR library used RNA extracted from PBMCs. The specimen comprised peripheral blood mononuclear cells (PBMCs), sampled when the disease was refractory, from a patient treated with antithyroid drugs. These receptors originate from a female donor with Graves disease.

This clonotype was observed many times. The CDR3 sequence: CASSLGGDISNQPQHF. Written as DNA, the CDR3 is TGCGCCAGCAGCTTGGGTGGGGACATCAGCAATCAGCCCCAGCATTTT. The chain is built from TRBV5-1 and TRBJ1-5; D possibly corresponds to TRBD1 (6 bases). CDR3 length: 16 amino acids. CDR1 and CDR2 from the germline V gene are SGHRS and YFSETQ. The V end lost 0 bases, the J end lost 1 base, and 11 bases lay between the germline ends.

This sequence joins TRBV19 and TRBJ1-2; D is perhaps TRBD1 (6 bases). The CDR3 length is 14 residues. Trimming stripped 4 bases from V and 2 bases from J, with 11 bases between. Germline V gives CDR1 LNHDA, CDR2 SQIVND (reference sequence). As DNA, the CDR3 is TGTGCCAGTAGTAAAACTACAGGGAACTATGGCTACACCTTC. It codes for CASSKTTGNYGYTF.

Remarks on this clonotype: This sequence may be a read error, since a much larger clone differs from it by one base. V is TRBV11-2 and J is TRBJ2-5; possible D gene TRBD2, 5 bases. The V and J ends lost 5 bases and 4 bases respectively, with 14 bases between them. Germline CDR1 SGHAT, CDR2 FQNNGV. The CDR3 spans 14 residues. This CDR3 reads CASSHWRFGETQYF. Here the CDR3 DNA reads TGTGCCAGCAGCCACTGGAGGTTTGGAGAGACCCAGTACTTC.

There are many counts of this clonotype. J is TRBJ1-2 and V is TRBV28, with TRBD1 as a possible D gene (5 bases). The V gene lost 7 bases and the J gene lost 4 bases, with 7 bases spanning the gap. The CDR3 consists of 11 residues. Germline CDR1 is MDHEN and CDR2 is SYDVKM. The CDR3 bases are TGTGCCAGCAAGGGGCTCTATGGCTACACCTTC. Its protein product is CASKGLYGYTF.

CDR3 DNA sequence: TGCGCCAGCAGCTTGGTGCGGCTAGCGGGAGATGTCTTCTACGAGCAGTACTTC. Its protein is CASSLVRLAGDVFYEQYF. The V gene is TRBV5-1, the J gene TRBJ2-7; 10 bases are shared with TRBD2. Germline loops: CDR1 SGHRS, CDR2 YFSETQ. V shed 0 bases, J shed 3 bases, and the junction held 12 bases outside the gene matches. CDR3 size: 18 residues.

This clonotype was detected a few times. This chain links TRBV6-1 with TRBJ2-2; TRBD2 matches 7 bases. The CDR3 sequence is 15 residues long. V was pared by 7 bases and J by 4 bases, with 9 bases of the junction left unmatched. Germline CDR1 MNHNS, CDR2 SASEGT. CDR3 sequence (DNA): TGTGCCAGCACCAGGACTAGGGGCGGCACCGGGGAGCTGTTTTTT. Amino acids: CASTRTRGGTGELFF.

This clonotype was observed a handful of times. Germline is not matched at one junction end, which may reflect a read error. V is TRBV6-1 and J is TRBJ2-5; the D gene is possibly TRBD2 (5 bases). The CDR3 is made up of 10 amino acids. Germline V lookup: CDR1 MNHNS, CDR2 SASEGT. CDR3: CASSPRERGF. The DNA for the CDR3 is TGTGCCAGCAGTCCCCGGGAAAGAGGCTTC.

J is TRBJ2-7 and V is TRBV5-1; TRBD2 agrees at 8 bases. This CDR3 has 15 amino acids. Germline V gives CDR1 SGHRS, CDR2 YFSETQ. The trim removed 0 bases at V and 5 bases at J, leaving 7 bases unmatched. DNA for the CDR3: TGCGCCAGCAGCTTGGGGCGAGCGGGAGTCAACGAGCAGTACTTC. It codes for CASSLGRAGVNEQYF.

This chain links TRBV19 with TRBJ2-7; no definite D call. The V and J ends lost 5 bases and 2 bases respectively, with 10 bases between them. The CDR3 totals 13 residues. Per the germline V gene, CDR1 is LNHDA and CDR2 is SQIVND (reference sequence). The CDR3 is CASSQELTYEQYF. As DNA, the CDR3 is TGTGCCAGTAGTCAAGAGCTAACCTACGAGCAGTACTTC.

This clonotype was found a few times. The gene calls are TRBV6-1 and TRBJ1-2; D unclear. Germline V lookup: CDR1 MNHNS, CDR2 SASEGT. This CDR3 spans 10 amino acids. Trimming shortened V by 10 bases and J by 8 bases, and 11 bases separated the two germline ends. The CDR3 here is CATLSSGYTF. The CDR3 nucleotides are TGTGCCACCCTGAGTTCGGGCTACACCTTC.

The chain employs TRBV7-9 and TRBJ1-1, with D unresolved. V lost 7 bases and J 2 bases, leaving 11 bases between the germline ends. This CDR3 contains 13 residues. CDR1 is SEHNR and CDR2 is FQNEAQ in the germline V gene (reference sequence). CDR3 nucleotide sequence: TGTGCCAGCACCAGGAGTTTAAACACTGAAGCTTTCTTT. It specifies CASTRSLNTEAFF.

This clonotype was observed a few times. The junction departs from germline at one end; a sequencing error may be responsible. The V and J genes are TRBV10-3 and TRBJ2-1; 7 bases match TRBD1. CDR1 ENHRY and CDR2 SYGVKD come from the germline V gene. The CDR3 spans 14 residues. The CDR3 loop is CTISVGQDNNEQFF. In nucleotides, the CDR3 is TGTACCATCAGTGTAGGACAGGACAACAATGAGCAGTTCTTC.

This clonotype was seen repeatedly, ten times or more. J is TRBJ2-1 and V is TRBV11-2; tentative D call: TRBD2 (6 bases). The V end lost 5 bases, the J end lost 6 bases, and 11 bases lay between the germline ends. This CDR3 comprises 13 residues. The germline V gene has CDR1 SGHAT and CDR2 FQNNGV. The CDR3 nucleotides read TGTGCCAGCAGCGCCACTAGCTCCAATGAGCAGTTCTTC. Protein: CASSATSSNEQFF. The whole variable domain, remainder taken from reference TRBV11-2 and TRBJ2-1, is EAGVAQSPRYKIIEKRQSVAFWCNPISGHATLYWYQQILGQGPKLLIQFQNNGVVDDSQLPKDRFSAERLKGVDSTLKIQPAKLEDSAVYLCASSATSSNEQFFGPGTRLTVL.

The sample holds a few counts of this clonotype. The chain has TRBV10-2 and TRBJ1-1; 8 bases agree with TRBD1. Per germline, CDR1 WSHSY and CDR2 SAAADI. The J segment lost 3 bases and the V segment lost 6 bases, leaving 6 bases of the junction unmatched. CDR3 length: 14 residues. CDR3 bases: TGCGCCAGCAGAAAACAGGGGGTCTACACTGAAGCTTTCTTT. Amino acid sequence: CASRKQGVYTEAFF.

The CDR3 protein is CASSILDRGNTGELFF. CDR3 sequence (DNA): TGCGCCAGCAGCATCTTGGACAGGGGAAACACCGGGGAGCTGTTTTTT. The V gene is TRBV10-2, the J gene TRBJ2-2; TRBD1 aligns across 9 bases. CDR1 and CDR2 (germline): WSHSY, SAAADI. The V and J ends lost 6 bases and 2 bases, in that order; junction bases with no gene match: 7. The CDR3 runs 16 residues.

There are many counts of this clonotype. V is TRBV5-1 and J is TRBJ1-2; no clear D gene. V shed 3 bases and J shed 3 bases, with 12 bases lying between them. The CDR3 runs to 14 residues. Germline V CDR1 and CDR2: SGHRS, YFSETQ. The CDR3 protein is CASSSTDGHYGYTF. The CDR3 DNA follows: TGCGCCAGCAGCTCCACGGACGGCCACTATGGCTACACCTTC.

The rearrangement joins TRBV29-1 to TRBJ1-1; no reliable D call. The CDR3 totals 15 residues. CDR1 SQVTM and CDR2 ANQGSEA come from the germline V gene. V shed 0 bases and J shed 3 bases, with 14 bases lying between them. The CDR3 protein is CSVEDPGGGYTEAFF. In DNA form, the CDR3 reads TGCAGCGTTGAAGATCCCGGAGGCGGGTACACTGAAGCTTTCTTT.

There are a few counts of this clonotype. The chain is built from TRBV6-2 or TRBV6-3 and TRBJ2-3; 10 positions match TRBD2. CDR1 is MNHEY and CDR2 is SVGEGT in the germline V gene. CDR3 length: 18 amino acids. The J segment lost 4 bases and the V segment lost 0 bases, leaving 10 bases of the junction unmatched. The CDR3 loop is CASSYSMGLAGVSDTQYF. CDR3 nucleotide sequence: TGTGCCAGCAGTTACTCGATGGGGCTAGCGGGAGTATCAGATACGCAGTATTTT.

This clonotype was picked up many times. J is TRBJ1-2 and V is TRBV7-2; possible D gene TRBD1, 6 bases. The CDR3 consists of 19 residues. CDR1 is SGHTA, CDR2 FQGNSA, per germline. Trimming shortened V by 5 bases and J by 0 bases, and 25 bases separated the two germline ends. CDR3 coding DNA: TGTGCCAGCAGCACTGCCGACCGGGACAAGGGACCCCCTAACTATGGCTACACCTTC. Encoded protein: CASSTADRDKGPPNYGYTF.

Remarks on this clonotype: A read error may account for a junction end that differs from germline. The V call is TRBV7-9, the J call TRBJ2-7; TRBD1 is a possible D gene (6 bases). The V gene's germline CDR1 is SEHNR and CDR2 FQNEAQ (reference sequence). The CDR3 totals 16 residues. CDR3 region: CAGSSPPGVLRDEQYF. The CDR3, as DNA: TGTGCCGGCAGCTCGCCACCAGGGGTTCTCCGGGACGAGCAGTACTTC.

For the CDR3, the DNA is TGTGCCAGCAGTGACCCCGGGACGTGGGAGCAGTACTTC. Its translation is CASSDPGTWEQYF. The chain recombines TRBV2 with TRBJ2-7; perhaps D is TRBD1 or TRBD2 (5 bases each). V lost 3 bases and J 7 bases, leaving 13 bases between the germline ends. CDR3 size: 13 residues. Germline assignment: CDR1 SNHLY and CDR2 FYNNEI.

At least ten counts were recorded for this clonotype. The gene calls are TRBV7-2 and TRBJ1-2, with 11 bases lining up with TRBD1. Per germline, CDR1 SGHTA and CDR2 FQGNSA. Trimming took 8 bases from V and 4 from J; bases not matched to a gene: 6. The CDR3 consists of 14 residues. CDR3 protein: CASSGQGVGYGYTF. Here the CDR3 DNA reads TGTGCCAGCTCGGGACAGGGGGTTGGCTATGGCTACACCTTC. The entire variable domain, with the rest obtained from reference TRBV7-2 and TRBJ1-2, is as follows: GAGVSQSPSNKVTEKGKDVELRCDPISGHTALYWYRQSLGQGLEFLIYFQGNSAPDKSGLPSDRFSAERTGGSVSTLTIQRTQQEDSAVYLCASSGQGVGYGYTFGSGTRLTVV.

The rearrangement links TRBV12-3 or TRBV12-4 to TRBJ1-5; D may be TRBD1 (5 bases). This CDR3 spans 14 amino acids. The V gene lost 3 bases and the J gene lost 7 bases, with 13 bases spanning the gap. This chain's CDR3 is CASSFQGVEQPQHF. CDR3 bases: TGTGCCAGCAGTTTTCAAGGGGTTGAACAGCCCCAGCATTTT.

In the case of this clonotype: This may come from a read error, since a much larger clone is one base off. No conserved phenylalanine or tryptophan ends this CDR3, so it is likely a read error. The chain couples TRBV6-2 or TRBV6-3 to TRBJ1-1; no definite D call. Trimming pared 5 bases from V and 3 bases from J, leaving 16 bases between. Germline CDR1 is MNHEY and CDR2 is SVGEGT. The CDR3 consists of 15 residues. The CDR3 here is CASSQPDIRDTEAFS. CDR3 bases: TGTGCCAGCAGTCAACCCGACATAAGGGACACTGAAGCTTTCTCT.

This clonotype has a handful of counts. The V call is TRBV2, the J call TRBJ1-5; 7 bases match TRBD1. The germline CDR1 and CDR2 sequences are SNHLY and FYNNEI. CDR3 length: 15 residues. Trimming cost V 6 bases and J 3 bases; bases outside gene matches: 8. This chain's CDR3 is CASRFRDSDNQPQHF. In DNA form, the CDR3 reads TGTGCCAGCAGATTTAGGGACAGTGACAATCAGCCCCAGCATTTT.

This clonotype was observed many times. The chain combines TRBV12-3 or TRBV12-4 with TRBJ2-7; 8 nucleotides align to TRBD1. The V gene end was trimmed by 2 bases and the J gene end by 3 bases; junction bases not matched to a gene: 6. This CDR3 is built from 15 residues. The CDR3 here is CASSLILGQGYEQYF. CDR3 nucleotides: TGTGCCAGCAGTTTAATTTTAGGACAGGGCTACGAGCAGTACTTC.

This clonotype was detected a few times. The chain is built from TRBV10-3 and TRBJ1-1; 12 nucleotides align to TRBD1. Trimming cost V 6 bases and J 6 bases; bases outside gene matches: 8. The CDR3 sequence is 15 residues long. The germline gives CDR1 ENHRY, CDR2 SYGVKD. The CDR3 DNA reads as TGTGCCATCAGCCCGGGACAGGGGGCTGGCGCTGAAGCTTTCTTT. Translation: CAISPGQGAGAEAFF.

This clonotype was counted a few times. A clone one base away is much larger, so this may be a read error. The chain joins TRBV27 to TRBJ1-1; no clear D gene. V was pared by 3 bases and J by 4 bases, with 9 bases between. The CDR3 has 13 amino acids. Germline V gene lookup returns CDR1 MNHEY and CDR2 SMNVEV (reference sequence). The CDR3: CASSFSVVTEAFF. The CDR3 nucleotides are TGTGCCAGCAGTTTTTCAGTAGTCACTGAAGCTTTCTTT.

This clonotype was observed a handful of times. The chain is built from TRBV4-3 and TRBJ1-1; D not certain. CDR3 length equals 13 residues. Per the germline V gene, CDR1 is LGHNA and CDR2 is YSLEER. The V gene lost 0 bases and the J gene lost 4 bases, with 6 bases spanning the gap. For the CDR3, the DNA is TGCGCCAGCAGCCAAGATTTCGCCACTGAAGCTTTCTTT. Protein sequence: CASSQDFATEAFF.

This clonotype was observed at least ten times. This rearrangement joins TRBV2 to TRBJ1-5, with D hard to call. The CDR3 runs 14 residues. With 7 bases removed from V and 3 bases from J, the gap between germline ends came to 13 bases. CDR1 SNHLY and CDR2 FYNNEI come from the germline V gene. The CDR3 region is CASNRGGSNQPQHF. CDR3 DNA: TGTGCCAGCAACAGAGGAGGATCCAATCAGCCCCAGCATTTT.